This T cell receptor beta chain was documented in a study of beta chain features in type 1 diabetes. Study as a whole: All samples combined gave around 100,000,000 sorted cells for examination.

All of the isolated RNA was reverse transcribed, so expressed TCRB transcripts were sequenced. Some clones are missing from TCRdb's copy, which holds only in-frame ones; the method was immunoSEQ multiplex PCR. The sample lists under 130,000 clones, around 30% occurring once. Overall study results and limits: High-TCR-expressing cells could be over-represented by cDNA sequencing. Shorter templates may be favored by PCR, equally so in patients and controls. Naive, central memory and regulatory TCRB repertoires appeared more similar among patients than healthy donors. People with Type 1 diabetes carried modestly yet significantly shorter TCRB CDR3s in all four CD4+ subsets.

The ends were cut back, 6 bases at V and 5 bases at J, with 11 bases in the middle. The CDR3 runs 13 residues. Germline V gives CDR1 LGHNA, CDR2 YSLEER. This clone was detected a few times. Its antigen is undetermined. Sample: central memory CD4+ T cells from blood. This clonotype originated in a woman aged 18 to 35 with type 1 diabetes. The rearrangement joins TRBV4-3 to TRBJ2-4, with D perhaps TRBD2 (5 bases). The CDR3 DNA reads TGCGCCAGCAGTGCTTTACTAGAAAACATTCAGTACTTC. It encodes CASSALLENIQYF.